These T cell receptor beta chains were read from a single sample in a study of blood T cell repertoires in COVID-19. Clones were read by immunoSEQ multiplex PCR, and TCRdb kept only the in-frame ones, dropping some. Here the sample spans fewer than 350,000 clones, 85% being singletons. The material sequenced was peripheral blood. The source of these receptors is a woman between 45 and 60 years old with active or convalescent COVID-19. CDR3s include the opening cysteine and the closing phenylalanine or tryptophan. D genes are given only for firm matches. Clone size is stated in some rows and not others, as once, few, many or a class when expanded.

clone_size	d_call	j_call	v_call	cdr3_aa	cdr3_nt
few	-	TRBJ2-3	TRBV6-5	CASSLYTDTQYF	TGTGCCAGCAGTCTCTACACAGATACGCAGTATTTT
-	-	TRBJ1-1	TRBV7-9	CASTPGEGWDTEAFF	TGTGCCAGCACTCCCGGGGAGGGGTGGGACACTGAAGCTTTCTTT
-	-	TRBJ2-1	TRBV9	CASSVGIARMVEQFF	TGTGCCAGCAGCGTCGGTATAGCGCGGATGGTTGAGCAGTTCTTC
-	TRBD1	TRBJ1-1	TRBV6-5	CASSYRGQRNTEAFF	TGTGCCAGCAGTTACAGGGGACAGAGGAACACTGAAGCTTTCTTT
few	-	TRBJ1-2	TRBV28	CASHGSGSNYGYTF	TGTGCCAGCCATGGATCAGGGTCTAACTATGGCTACACCTTC
-	TRBD2	TRBJ2-7	TRBV5-4	CASSLGGRAFSEQYF	TGTGCCAGCAGCTTAGGCGGGAGGGCCTTCTCCGAGCAGTACTTC
-	TRBD2	TRBJ2-1	TRBV7-2	CASRPTSAIYNEQFF	TGTGCCAGCAGACCCACTAGCGCCATCTACAATGAGCAGTTCTTC
-	TRBD1	TRBJ1-1	TRBV27	CASSSHRGLGTEAFF	TGTGCCAGCAGTTCCCACAGGGGATTAGGCACTGAAGCTTTCTTT
-	TRBD2	TRBJ2-5	TRBV4-1	CASSQKLAGGIMETQYF	TGCGCCAGCAGCCAGAAACTAGCGGGAGGGATTATGGAGACCCAGTACTTC
-	TRBD1	TRBJ1-1	TRBV30	CAWSPGQRTEAFF	TGTGCCTGGAGTCCGGGACAGCGAACTGAAGCTTTCTTT
-	TRBD2	TRBJ2-7	TRBV27	CASSSLAGIMGEQYF	TGTGCCAGCAGTTCACTAGCGGGAATCATGGGCGAGCAGTACTTC
-	-	TRBJ1-2	TRBV6-2/TRBV6-3	CASSNRDGGGKGYTF	TGTGCCAGCAGTAACCGGGACGGCGGGGGAAAAGGCTACACCTTC
-	TRBD2	TRBJ2-1	TRBV30	CAWIDSGRANEQFF	TGTGCCTGGATCGACAGCGGGAGAGCAAATGAGCAGTTCTTC
-	TRBD2	TRBJ2-4	TRBV4-1	CASRPGLAGGRAKNIQYF	TGCGCCAGCAGACCGGGACTAGCGGGAGGAAGGGCCAAAAACATTCAGTACTTC
-	TRBD2	TRBJ2-1	TRBV6-5	CASRRTSGPNEQFF	TGTGCCAGCAGACGGACTAGCGGCCCCAATGAGCAGTTCTTC
once	TRBD1	TRBJ1-5	TRBV6-5	CASRQGRYQPQHF	TGTGCCAGCAGACAGGGGAGGTATCAGCCCCAGCATTTT
-	TRBD1	TRBJ2-7	TRBV12-3/TRBV12-4	CASSFDRVYEQYF	TGTGCCAGCAGTTTCGACAGGGTCTACGAGCAGTACTTC
once	TRBD1	TRBJ2-7	TRBV5-5	CASSFGTGDPYEQYF	TGTGCCAGCAGCTTTGGGACAGGGGACCCCTACGAGCAGTACTTC
-	-	TRBJ1-6	TRBV7-9	CASSLVGSRNSPLHF	TGTGCCAGCAGCTTAGTGGGTTCGAGGAATTCACCCCTCCACTTT
-	TRBD1	TRBJ1-2	TRBV6-5	CASSPGTGDYGYTF	TGTGCCAGCAGCCCCGGGACAGGGGACTATGGCTACACCTTC
-	-	TRBJ2-2	TRBV11-3	CASSSPSGAGELFF	TGTGCCAGCAGCTCTCCGTCCGGAGCCGGGGAGCTGTTTTTT
-	-	TRBJ2-3	TRBV7-3	CASSPPGLYTQYF	TGTGCCAGCAGCCCCCCCGGACTTTATACGCAGTATTTT
-	-	TRBJ1-4	TRBV10-3	CAISELSPATNEKLFF	TGTGCCATCAGTGAGTTATCCCCTGCAACTAATGAAAAACTGTTTTTT
-	-	TRBJ1-1	TRBV5-1	CASRADMNTEAFF	TGCGCCAGCAGGGCGGACATGAACACTGAAGCTTTCTTT
-	-	TRBJ2-7	TRBV25-1	CASSGLAYEQYF	TGTGCCAGCAGTGGACTAGCCTACGAGCAGTACTTC
-	TRBD1	TRBJ2-6	TRBV19	CASTRAGTGSSGANVLTF	TGTGCCAGTACGCGAGCCGGGACAGGATCGTCTGGGGCCAACGTCCTGACTTTC
-	-	TRBJ2-2	TRBV19	CASSQGGDTGELFF	TGTGCCAGTAGCCAAGGAGGGGACACCGGGGAGCTGTTTTTT
once	-	TRBJ1-1	TRBV27	CASSRAGSNTEAFF	TGTGCCAGCAGCAGGGCAGGATCGAACACTGAAGCTTTCTTT